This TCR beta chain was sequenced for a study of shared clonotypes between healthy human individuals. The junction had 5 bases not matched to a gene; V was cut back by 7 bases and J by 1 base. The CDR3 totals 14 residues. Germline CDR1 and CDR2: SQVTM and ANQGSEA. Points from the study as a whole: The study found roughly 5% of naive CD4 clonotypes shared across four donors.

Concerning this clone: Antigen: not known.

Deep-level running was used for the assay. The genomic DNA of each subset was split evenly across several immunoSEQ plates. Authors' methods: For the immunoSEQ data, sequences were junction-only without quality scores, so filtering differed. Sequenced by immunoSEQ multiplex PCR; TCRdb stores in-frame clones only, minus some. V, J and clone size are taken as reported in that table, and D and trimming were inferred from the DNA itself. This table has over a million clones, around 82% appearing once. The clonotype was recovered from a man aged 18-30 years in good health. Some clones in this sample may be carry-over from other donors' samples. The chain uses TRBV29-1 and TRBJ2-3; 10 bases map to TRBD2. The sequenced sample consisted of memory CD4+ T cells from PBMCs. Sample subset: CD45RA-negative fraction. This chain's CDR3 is CSGYGTSGTDTQYF. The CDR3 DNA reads TGCAGCGGATACGGGACTAGCGGCACAGATACGCAGTATTTT.